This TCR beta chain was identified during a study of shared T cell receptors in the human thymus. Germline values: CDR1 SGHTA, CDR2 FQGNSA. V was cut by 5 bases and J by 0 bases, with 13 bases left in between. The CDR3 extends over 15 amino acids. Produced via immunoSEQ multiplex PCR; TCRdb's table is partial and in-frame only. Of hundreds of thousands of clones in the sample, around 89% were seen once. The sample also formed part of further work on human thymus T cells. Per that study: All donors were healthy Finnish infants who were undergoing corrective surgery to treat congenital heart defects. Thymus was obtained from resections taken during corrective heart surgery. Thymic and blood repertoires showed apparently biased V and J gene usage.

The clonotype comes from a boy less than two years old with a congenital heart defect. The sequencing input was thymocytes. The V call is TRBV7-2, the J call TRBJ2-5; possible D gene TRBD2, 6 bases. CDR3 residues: CASSLGGTYQETQYF. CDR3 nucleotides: TGTGCCAGCAGCCTTGGGGGGACCTACCAAGAGACCCAGTACTTC. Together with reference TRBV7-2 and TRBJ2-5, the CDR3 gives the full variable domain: GAGVSQSPSNKVTEKGKDVELRCDPISGHTALYWYRQSLGQGLEFLIYFQGNSAPDKSGLPSDRFSAERTGGSVSTLTIQRTQQEDSAVYLCASSLGGTYQETQYFGPGTRLLVL.